This note documents a single T cell receptor (beta chain) sequence. What this receptor recognizes is not known. One base away there is no much larger clone; base qualities are not given. Counted from cysteine to phenylalanine, this CDR3 has 13 amino acids. The DNA shown is the 39-base CDR3, in frame from base 1. Trimming at the junction amounts to 4 bases on V and 5 bases on J, and the germline ends lie 9 bases apart. CDR1 and CDR2 are read off the germline V gene (reference sequence) as LGHDT and YNNKEL. These data originate in a study of blood T cell repertoires in COVID-19 (dated by TCRdb to the early 2020s). With respect to the entire study: The collaborator samples originated in the United States, Italy and Spain and spanned the acute and convalescent phases of COVID-19. The repertoires were released in a freely available public database meant as a resource for research on the immune response to SARS-CoV-2. The dataset comprised deeply sampled blood TCRbeta repertoires from subjects exposed to, actively infected with, or recovered from COVID-19. Where available, HLA class I and class II types were taken from metadata supplied by the sample provider and were not determined by assay-based typing. The prospective study material was composed of cDNA or gDNA derived from T cells, B-cell-depleted T cells, or PBMCs. A de-identified subject ID, COVID-19 status, age in years and sex were almost always included in the sample metadata. The samples were drawn from the first 160 participants of the ongoing ImmuneRACE study and from 950 to 1,500 subjects provided by 6 global collaborators.

TCRbeta CDR3 regions were amplified from genomic DNA using the immunoSEQ Assay, a bias-controlled multiplex PCR. The published analysis was carried out like this. Within the assay, amplification of reference gene primers was used to estimate how many nucleated cells each sample contained. Sequence reads were collapsed and filtered to measure the absolute abundance of every unique TCRbeta CDR3 rearrangement. For each sample, productive Simpson clonality was calculated as the square root of Simpson's diversity index over productive rearrangements. TCRdb took over this immuneACCESS table, retaining in-frame rearrangements with V and J assigned. Such tables are incomplete; in checked studies, under half of the missing clones stem from an unresolved V gene, and the remainder is unexplained. The V and J calls and the clone size are those of that table, but D and trimming were determined from the DNA. A total of approximately 60,000 clones appear in this sample, around 84% of them only once. More than 2.5% of the sample belongs to the ten largest clones.

The collaborating institutions used their own protocols to collect whole blood in K2EDTA tubes. For TCRbeta analysis, collaborators shipped samples as frozen whole blood, isolated PBMCs, or DNA extracted from either of those sample types. Results the study describes overall, beyond this receptor: Clinical and demographic metadata were provided uncurated, with the amount varying by source and participant.

The chain is assembled from TRBV3-1 (or the pseudogene TRBV3-2) and TRBJ1-3; the D region possibly corresponds to TRBD1 (6 bases align). The source material was peripheral blood. This TCR was recovered from a man in his forties or fifties with active COVID-19. In nucleotides, the sequence is TGTGCCAGCAGCCCGGGGGGGCGAAACACCATATATTTT. This codes for CASSPGGRNTIYF.